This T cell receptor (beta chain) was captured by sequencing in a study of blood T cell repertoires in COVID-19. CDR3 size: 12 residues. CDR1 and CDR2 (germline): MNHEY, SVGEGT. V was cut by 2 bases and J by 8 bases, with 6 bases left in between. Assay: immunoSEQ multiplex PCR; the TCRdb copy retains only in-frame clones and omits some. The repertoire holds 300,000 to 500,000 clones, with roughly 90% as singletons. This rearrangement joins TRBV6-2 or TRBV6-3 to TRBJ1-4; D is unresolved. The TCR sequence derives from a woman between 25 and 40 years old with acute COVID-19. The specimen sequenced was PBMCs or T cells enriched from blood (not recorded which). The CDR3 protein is CASSYGGEKLFF. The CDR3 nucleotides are TGTGCCAGCAGTTACGGAGGCGAAAAACTGTTTTTT.